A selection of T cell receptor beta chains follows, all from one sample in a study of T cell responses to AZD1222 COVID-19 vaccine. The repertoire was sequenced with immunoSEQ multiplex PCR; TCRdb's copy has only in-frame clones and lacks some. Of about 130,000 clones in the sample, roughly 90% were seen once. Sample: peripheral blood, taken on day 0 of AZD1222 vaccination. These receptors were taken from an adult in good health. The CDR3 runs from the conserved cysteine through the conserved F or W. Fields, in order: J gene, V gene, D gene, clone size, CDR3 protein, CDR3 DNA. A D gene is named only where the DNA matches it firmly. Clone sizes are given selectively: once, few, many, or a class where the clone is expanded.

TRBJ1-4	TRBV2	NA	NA	CASRPGTTNEKLFF	TGTGCCAGCAGACCAGGGACAACTAATGAAAAACTGTTTTTT
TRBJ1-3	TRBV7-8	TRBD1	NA	CASSTLRGARFSSGNTIYF	TGTGCCAGCAGTACCCTCAGGGGGGCCCGATTCTCATCTGGAAACACCATATATTTT
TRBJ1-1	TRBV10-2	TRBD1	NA	CASSESQHPGQQAFF	TGCGCCAGCAGTGAGTCCCAGCACCCGGGACAGCAAGCTTTCTTT
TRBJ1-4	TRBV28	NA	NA	CASSSPPGAANEKLFF	TGTGCCAGCAGTTCCCCCCCCGGGGCAGCTAATGAAAAACTGTTTTTT
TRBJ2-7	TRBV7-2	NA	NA	CASSLTYSPTYEQYF	TGTGCCAGCAGCTTGACCTACAGTCCAACCTACGAGCAGTACTTC
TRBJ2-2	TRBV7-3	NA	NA	CASSLNWGPGELFF	TGTGCCAGCAGCTTAAATTGGGGGCCCGGGGAGCTGTTTTTT
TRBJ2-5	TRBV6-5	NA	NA	CASNLWPGLGETQYF	TGTGCCAGCAACCTCTGGCCGGGGCTGGGAGAGACCCAGTACTTC
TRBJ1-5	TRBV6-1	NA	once	CASSEMEGGGNQPQHF	TGTGCCAGCAGTGAAATGGAGGGTGGGGGCAATCAGCCCCAGCATTTT
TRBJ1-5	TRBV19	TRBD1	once	CASTRHRDRGRRRDQPQHF	TGTGCCAGTACGCGACACCGGGACAGGGGACGGAGACGCGATCAGCCCCAGCATTTT
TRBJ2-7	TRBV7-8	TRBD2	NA	CASSLRLAGKYEQYF	TGTGCCAGCAGCTTACGACTAGCGGGGAAATACGAGCAGTACTTC
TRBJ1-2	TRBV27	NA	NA	CASSSGQGGYTF	NA
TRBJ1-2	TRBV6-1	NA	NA	CASSEAPQGDGYTF	TGTGCCAGCAGTGAAGCTCCACAGGGCGATGGCTACACCTTC
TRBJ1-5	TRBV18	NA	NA	CASSPDKNQPQHF	TGTGCCAGCTCACCAGACAAGAATCAGCCCCAGCATTTT
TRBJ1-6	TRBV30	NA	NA	CARKVLDRDNSPLHF	TGTGCCCGCAAGGTCCTAGACCGAGATAATTCACCCCTCCACTTT
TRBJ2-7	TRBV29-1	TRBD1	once	CSAGTGTAYEQYF	TGCAGCGCAGGGACAGGGACAGCCTACGAGCAGTACTTC
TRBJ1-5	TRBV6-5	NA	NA	CASSPGAHSNQPQHF	TGTGCCAGCAGCCCCGGGGCTCATAGCAATCAGCCCCAGCATTTT
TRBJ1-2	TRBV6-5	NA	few	CASRTPGSSNYGYTF	TGTGCCAGCAGAACGCCAGGCAGCTCCAACTATGGCTACACCTTC
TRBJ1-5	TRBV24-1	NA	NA	CATSDSLVGVGNQPQHF	TGTGCCACCAGTGATTCCCTGGTCGGGGTTGGCAATCAGCCCCAGCATTTT
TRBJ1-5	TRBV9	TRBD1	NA	CASSTGDQPQHF	TGTGCCAGCAGCACAGGGGATCAGCCCCAGCATTTT
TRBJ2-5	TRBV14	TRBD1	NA	CASSQGLDRGQTQYF	TGTGCCAGCAGCCAAGGTCTAGACAGGGGTCAGACCCAGTACTTC
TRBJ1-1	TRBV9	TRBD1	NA	CASSRGQGARAFF	TGTGCCAGCAGCAGAGGACAGGGGGCGCGAGCTTTCTTT
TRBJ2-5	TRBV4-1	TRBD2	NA	CASSQVRGEETQYF	TGCGCCAGCAGCCAAGTGCGGGGGGAAGAGACCCAGTACTTC
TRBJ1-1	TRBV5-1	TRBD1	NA	CASSLATGGTEAFF	TGCGCCAGCAGCTTGGCCACAGGGGGCACTGAAGCTTTCTTT
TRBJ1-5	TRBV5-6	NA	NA	CASSRRGGNQPQHF	TGTGCCAGCAGCCGCAGAGGAGGCAATCAGCCCCAGCATTTT
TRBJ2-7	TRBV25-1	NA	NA	CASSEGQAYEQYF	TGTGCCAGCAGTGAGGGCCAGGCCTACGAGCAGTACTTC
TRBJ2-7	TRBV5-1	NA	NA	CASHSGYEQYF	TGCGCCAGCCACAGTGGCTACGAGCAGTACTTC
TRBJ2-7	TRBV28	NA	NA	CASNGDGRYEQYF	TGTGCCAGCAATGGGGACGGCCGCTACGAGCAGTACTTC
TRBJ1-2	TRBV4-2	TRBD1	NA	CASSQDRASGYTF	TGTGCCAGCAGCCAGGACAGGGCGTCCGGCTACACCTTC
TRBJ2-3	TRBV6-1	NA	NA	CASSELGGLVDTQYF	TGTGCCAGCAGTGAACTCGGGGGGCTGGTAGATACGCAGTATTTT
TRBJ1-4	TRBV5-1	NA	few	CASSSRPLLNEKLFF	TGCGCCAGCAGCTCACGACCTCTTCTTAATGAAAAACTGTTTTTT
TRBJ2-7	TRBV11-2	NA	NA	CASSLRGFQPAEQYF	TGTGCCAGCAGCTTAAGGGGATTTCAACCGGCCGAGCAGTACTTC
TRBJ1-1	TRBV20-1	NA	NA	CSASLRGQNTEAFF	TGCAGTGCTAGTCTGCGGGGCCAGAACACTGAAGCTTTCTTT
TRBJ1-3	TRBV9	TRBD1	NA	CASSPEDRGIVYSGNTIYF	TGTGCCAGCAGCCCCGAGGACAGGGGGATTGTTTATTCTGGAAACACCATATATTTT
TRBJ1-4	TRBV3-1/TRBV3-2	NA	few	CASSRDREILFF	TGTGCCAGCAGCCGAGACAGAGAGATTCTGTTTTTT
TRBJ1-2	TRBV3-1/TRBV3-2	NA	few	CASSARHWGYTF	TGTGCCAGCAGCGCCAGACACTGGGGCTACACCTTC
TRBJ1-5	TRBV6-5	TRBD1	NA	CASSSQGNGNQPQHF	TGTGCCAGCAGTTCACAGGGGAACGGGAATCAGCCCCAGCATTTT
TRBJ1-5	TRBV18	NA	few	CASSEGVDQPQHF	TGTGCCAGCTCGGAGGGGGTGGATCAGCCCCAGCATTTT
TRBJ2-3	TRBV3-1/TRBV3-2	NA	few	CASSLRGTQYF	TGTGCCAGCAGCCTCCGGGGTACGCAGTATTTT
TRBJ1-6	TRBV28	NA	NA	CASSFGDSPLHF	TGTGCCAGCAGTTTTGGGGATTCACCCCTCCACTTT
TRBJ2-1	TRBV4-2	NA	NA	CASSQAYAASRFSYNEQFF	TGTGCCAGCAGCCAAGCTTACGCGGCCTCTAGGTTCTCCTACAATGAGCAGTTCTTC
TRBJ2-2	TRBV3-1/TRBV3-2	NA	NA	CASSRLAGELFF	TGTGCCAGCAGCCGCTTAGCGGGGGAGCTGTTTTTT
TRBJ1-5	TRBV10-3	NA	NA	CAISERADQPQHF	TGTGCCATCAGTGAAAGGGCAGATCAGCCCCAGCATTTT
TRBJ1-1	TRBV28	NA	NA	CASSSTMNTEAFF	TGTGCCAGCAGTTCAACTATGAACACTGAAGCTTTCTTT
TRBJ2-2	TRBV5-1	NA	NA	CASSWQGSGELFF	TGCGCCAGCAGCTGGCAGGGGTCCGGGGAGCTGTTTTTT
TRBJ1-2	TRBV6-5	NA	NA	CASRQGLYGYTF	TGTGCCAGCAGACAGGGACTCTATGGCTACACCTTC
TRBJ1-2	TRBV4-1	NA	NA	CASSQAGAANYGYTF	TGCGCCAGCAGCCAGGCGGGGGCGGCGAACTATGGCTACACCTTC
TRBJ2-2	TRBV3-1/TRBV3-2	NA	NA	CASSLAGAPGTGELFF	TGTGCCAGCAGTTTGGCGGGGGCCCCGGGGACCGGGGAGCTGTTTTTT
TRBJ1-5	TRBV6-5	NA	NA	CASSSGTNNQPQHF	TGTGCCAGCAGTTCAGGGACTAACAATCAGCCCCAGCATTTT
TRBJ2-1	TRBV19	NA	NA	CASSIEASRVYNEQFF	TGTGCCAGTAGTATAGAAGCGTCGCGGGTGTACAATGAGCAGTTCTTC
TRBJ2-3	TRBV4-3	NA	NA	CASSRNMLVSTDTQYF	TGCGCCAGCAGCCGAAACATGTTGGTTAGCACAGATACGCAGTATTTT
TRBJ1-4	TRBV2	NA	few	CASHRLTNEKLFF	TGTGCCAGCCACAGGCTTACTAATGAAAAACTGTTTTTT
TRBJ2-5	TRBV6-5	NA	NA	CASSYSTAQETQYF	TGTGCCAGCAGTTACTCGACTGCGCAAGAGACCCAGTACTTC
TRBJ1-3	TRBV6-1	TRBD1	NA	CASNRGFGNTIYF	TGTGCCAGCAACAGGGGTTTTGGAAACACCATATATTTT
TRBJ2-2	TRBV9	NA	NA	CASSVRGGHGELFF	TGTGCCAGCAGCGTAAGGGGGGGCCACGGGGAGCTGTTTTTT
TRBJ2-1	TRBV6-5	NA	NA	CASSPDLYNEQFF	TGTGCCAGCAGCCCGGACCTATACAATGAGCAGTTCTTC
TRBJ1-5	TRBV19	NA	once	CASSIEGGRQPQHF	TGTGCCAGTAGTATAGAAGGGGGGAGGCAGCCCCAGCATTTT
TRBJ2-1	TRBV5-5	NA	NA	CASSLVWNSYNEQFF	TGTGCCAGCAGCTTGGTATGGAACTCCTACAATGAGCAGTTCTTC
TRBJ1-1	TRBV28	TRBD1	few	CASRDRGREAFF	TGTGCCAGCAGAGACAGGGGCCGAGAAGCTTTCTTT
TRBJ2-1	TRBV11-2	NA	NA	CASSLDPGTYNEQFF	TGTGCCAGCAGCTTAGACCCAGGGACTTACAATGAGCAGTTCTTC
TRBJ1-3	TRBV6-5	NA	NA	CASSYDVYSGNTIYF	TGTGCCAGCAGTTACGACGTCTACTCTGGAAACACCATATATTTT